This T cell receptor (beta chain) was captured by sequencing in a study of cytomegalovirus exposure and HLA in healthy donors. General study results and limits: Subsequent analysis showed first-cohort TCR clusters tending to co-occur in 95 to 150 validation repertoires.

The CDR3 totals 16 residues. The junction had 6 bases not matched to a gene; V was cut back by 0 bases and J by 1 base. Germline-derived CDR1 and CDR2 are GTSNPN and SVGIG (reference sequence). Generated by immunoSEQ multiplex PCR, the TCRdb table keeps only in-frame clones and is missing some. The sample lists around 66,000 clones; 95% to 98% were seen once. Note on this clone: What it recognizes is unknown.

The V and J genes are TRBV30 and TRBJ1-5; 7 nucleotides align to TRBD1. Source material: PBMCs. The sequence was collected from a woman aged 18-35 years in good health and CMV-seropositive. The DNA of the CDR3 is TGTGCCTGGAGTGTACAGGGACAGTCGAGCAATCAGCCCCAGCATTTT. It yields the protein CAWSVQGQSSNQPQHF. The full variable domain, rest sourced from reference TRBV30 and TRBJ1-5, is SQTIHQWPATLVQPVGSPLSLECTVEGTSNPNLYWYRQAAGRGLQLLFYSVGIGQISSEVPQNLSASRPQDRQFILSSKKLLLSDSGFYLCAWSVQGQSSNQPQHFGDGTRLSIL.